This paragraph reports one T cell receptor beta chain. This clone was detected only once. Which antigen it targets is not known. No per-base quality is available; no much larger clone lies one base away. The data stem from a study of T cell changes during pregnancy in multiple sclerosis (dated by TCRdb to about 2019). Study-level background: The study looked at changes in the T cell repertoire across pregnancy in women with multiple sclerosis.

Libraries were constructed by the immunoSEQ multiplex PCR assay. TCRdb provides this immuneACCESS table in a form limited to in-frame rearrangements. Some clones are lacking; in checked studies, under half of them reflect an unresolved V gene, and why the rest are absent is not known. This sample is represented by roughly 30,000 clones; about 91% of them were singletons. The leading ten clones occupy roughly a tenth of the sample. V gives up 7 bases and J gives up 8 bases, and the segment between their germline ends measures 12 bases. Counted from cysteine to phenylalanine, this CDR3 has 12 amino acids. The kept DNA is CDR3 alone, 36 bases in frame from the first base. For CDR1 and CDR2, the germline V gene (reference sequence) lists SEHNR and FQNEAQ.

This specimen was CD8+ T cells from peripheral blood mononuclear cells, taken in the second trimester of pregnancy. This chain joins TRBV7-9 to TRBJ2-1; the best D guess is TRBD1, with 5 bases matching. This TCR came from a female donor with multiple sclerosis, enrolled in a pregnancy study. The sequenced DNA: TGTGCCAGCAACGTAAGGGGCCATGAGCAGTTCTTC. This gives the protein CASNVRGHEQFF.